What follows describes a single TCR beta chain. Its matching antigen is unknown. Researchers used the Oncomine TCR Beta short-read assay to sequence DNA from cultured CD4+ T cells. MiXCR was run by TCRdb on the PCR reads, yielding one entry per CDR3 protein. In the table there are about 21,000 distinct CDR3 sequences, 45% to 55% of which are singletons. Regarding time point: late sampling 161 to 241 days after vaccination in a few convalescent patients. Treatment: roughly 10-day PBMC culture with coronavirus spike peptide pools or control peptides (ViraFEST assay). In the ViraFEST assay, peptide-pool expansion preceded TCR sequencing of expanded clonotypes. Trimming removed 6 bases from V and 0 bases from J, with 17 bases in between. Germline-derived CDR1 and CDR2 are SNHLY and FYNNEI. The CDR3 covers 16 residues. The sample is drawn from a study of vaccination and CD4 T cells after COVID-19.

The chain links TRBV2 to TRBJ1-1, with a possible D match to TRBD1 (6 bases). This specimen consisted of CD4+ T cells from blood, cultured in vitro, obtained about 7 months after SARS-CoV-2 vaccination. This TCR was sampled from a human donor who had recovered from COVID-19. Here the CDR3 reads CASRLQGSDMNTEAFF. The DNA of the CDR3 is TGTGCCAGCAGACTACAGGGTTCGGACATGAACACTGAAGCTTTCTTT.